This passage covers 15 T cell receptor beta chains from one sample sequenced in a study of T cells in tuberculosis. Method: immunoSEQ multiplex PCR; TCRdb's copy keeps in-frame clones and lacks some. The table lists around 45,000 clones, about 95% of them singletons. Sequencing was performed on PBMCs. The source of these receptors is a donor aged 10 to 29 with latent tuberculosis or without tuberculosis infection. Some clones in this sample may be carry-over from other donors' samples.

The chain recombines TRBV2 with TRBJ2-3; possibly TRBD2 for D (6 bases). Trimming pared 6 bases from V and 0 bases from J, leaving 13 bases between. Germline V gene lookup returns CDR1 SNHLY and CDR2 FYNNEI. This CDR3 spans 15 amino acids. The DNA for the CDR3 is TGTGCCAGCAGGGGGGGAAAAACTAGCACAGATACGCAGTATTTT. This codes for CASRGGKTSTDTQYF.

This clone was seen once. Germline is not matched at one junction end, which may reflect a read error. This rearrangement joins TRBV28 to TRBJ1-3; TRBD1 matches at 9 bases. This CDR3 has 15 amino acids. Germline values: CDR1 MDHEN, CDR2 SYDVKM. Written as DNA, the CDR3 is TGTGCCACCAGTTTACAGGGGGCTACTGGAAACACCATATATTTT. The encoded protein is CATSLQGATGNTIYF.

The V call is TRBV18, the J call TRBJ2-2; no reliable D call. Per the germline V gene, CDR1 is KGHSH and CDR2 is LQKENI. Trimming took off 2 bases at V and 7 bases at J, with 17 bases between the two ends. This CDR3 is 16 amino acids long. The chain's CDR3 is CASSPEFSSQFGELFF. CDR3 sequence (DNA): TGTGCCAGCTCACCAGAATTTAGCTCCCAGTTCGGGGAGCTGTTTTTT.

The V gene is TRBV14, the J gene TRBJ2-1; D possibly corresponds to TRBD1 (6 bases). Trimming pared 6 bases from V and 2 bases from J, leaving 14 bases between. The CDR3 contains 15 residues. The germline V gene encodes CDR1 SGHDN and CDR2 FVKESK. The CDR3 sequence: CASRAGQHPYNEQFF. DNA of the CDR3: TGTGCCAGCAGGGCCGGACAGCACCCCTACAATGAGCAGTTCTTC.

This chain joins TRBV28 and TRBJ1-2; 9 nucleotides align to TRBD1. V was clipped by 6 bases and J by 5 bases; unmatched bases: 1. The CDR3 extends over 12 amino acids. Germline V gene sequence: CDR1 MDHEN, CDR2 SYDVKM. CDR3 residues: CASRGTGYGYTF. As DNA, the CDR3 is TGTGCCAGCAGGGGGACAGGGTATGGCTACACCTTC.

The gene calls are TRBV27 and TRBJ1-4; 7 positions agree with TRBD1. The germline CDR1 and CDR2 sequences are MNHEY and SMNVEV (reference sequence). Trimming cost V 0 bases and J 10 bases; bases outside gene matches: 2. The CDR3 is 13 residues long. This CDR3 is CASSLSTGSKLFF. The DNA for the CDR3 is TGTGCCAGCAGTTTATCGACAGGGTCAAAACTGTTTTTT. The full variable domain, its missing parts supplied by reference TRBV27 and TRBJ1-4, is EAQVTQNPRYLITVTGKKLTVTCSQNMNHEYMSWYRQDPGLGLRQIYYSMNVEVTDKGDVPEGYKVSRKEKRNFPLILESPSPNQTSLYFCASSLSTGSKLFFGSGTQLSVL.

This chain links TRBV5-1 with TRBJ2-1, with 11 bases fitting TRBD1. Trimming removed 2 bases from V and 6 bases from J; junction bases left unmatched: 1. The CDR3 length is 14 residues. CDR1 and CDR2 (germline): SGHRS, YFSETQ. The CDR3 loop is CASSFGTGGNEQFF. In DNA form, the CDR3 reads TGCGCCAGCAGCTTCGGGACAGGGGGCAATGAGCAGTTCTTC.

V usage is TRBV2 and J usage is TRBJ2-1; 7 bases agree with TRBD1. With V trimmed by 3 bases and J by 5 bases, 13 bases remained unmatched. The CDR3 has 17 amino acids. CDR1 is SNHLY, CDR2 FYNNEI, per germline. The CDR3 reads CASSDRGLIAANNEQFF. In DNA form, the CDR3 reads TGTGCCAGCAGTGATAGGGGGCTAATAGCAGCCAACAATGAGCAGTTCTTC.

The chain combines TRBV5-5 with TRBJ2-1; maybe TRBD2 (5 bases). CDR3 length equals 13 residues. CDR1 is SGHKS and CDR2 is YYEKEE in the germline V gene (reference sequence). The V end was cut by 1 base, the J end by 10 bases, with 12 bases between. The CDR3 is CASSLYAGVEQFF. Written as DNA, the CDR3 is TGTGCCAGCAGCTTGTATGCCGGGGTAGAGCAGTTCTTC. Looking up the rest from reference TRBV5-5 and TRBJ2-1 gives the full variable domain: DAGVTQSPTHLIKTRGQQVTLRCSPISGHKSVSWYQQVLGQGPQFIFQYYEKEERGRGNFPDRFSARQFPNYSSELNVNALLLGDSALYLCASSLYAGVEQFFGPGTRLTVL.

The chain is built from TRBV30 and TRBJ1-2, with 8 bases aligning to TRBD1. V gave up 3 bases and J gave up 4 bases; unmatched junction bases: 7. The CDR3 length is 14 residues. The germline V gene encodes CDR1 GTSNPN and CDR2 SVGIG (reference sequence). The CDR3, as DNA: TGTGCCTGGAGATCCAACAGGGGGTTCTATGGCTACACCTTC. It is translated as CAWRSNRGFYGYTF. Using reference TRBV30 and TRBJ1-2 for the parts outside the CDR3, the full variable domain is SQTIHQWPATLVQPVGSPLSLECTVEGTSNPNLYWYRQAAGRGLQLLFYSVGIGQISSEVPQNLSASRPQDRQFILSSKKLLLSDSGFYLCAWRSNRGFYGYTFGSGTRLTVV.

The chain carries TRBV5-1 and TRBJ2-7; no firm D call. Germline CDR1 is SGHRS and CDR2 is YFSETQ. The ends were cut back, 6 bases at V and 1 base at J, with 11 bases in the middle. The CDR3 extends over 13 amino acids. DNA for the CDR3: TGCGCCAGCACCGCTGGGCCTTCCTACGAGCAGTACTTC. Translated, it gives CASTAGPSYEQYF. Full variable domain (remainder filled in from reference TRBV5-1 and TRBJ2-7): KAGVTQTPRYLIKTRGQQVTLSCSPISGHRSVSWYQQTPGQGLQFLFEYFSETQRNKGNFPGRFSGRQFSNSRSEMNVSTLELGDSALYLCASTAGPSYEQYFGPGTRLTVT.

This clone was counted a single time. This chain connects TRBV2 to TRBJ2-7, with 8 positions matching TRBD1. CDR1 is SNHLY and CDR2 is FYNNEI in the germline V gene. The CDR3 totals 13 residues. The V gene end was trimmed by 4 bases and the J gene end by 5 bases; junction bases not matched to a gene: 4. CDR3 region: CASSATGDDEQYF. The CDR3 DNA reads TGTGCCAGCAGTGCGACAGGGGACGACGAGCAGTACTTC.

The chain combines TRBV19 with TRBJ2-3, with D unresolved. This CDR3 has 15 residues. Germline CDR1 and CDR2: LNHDA and SQIVND (reference sequence). Trimming left V 7 bases short and J 0 bases short, with 14 bases between. The CDR3 nucleotides read TGTGCCAGTAATCTGTATGGGCAGAGCACAGATACGCAGTATTTT. As protein: CASNLYGQSTDTQYF.

V usage is TRBV4-3 and J usage is TRBJ2-1; TRBD2 agrees at 9 bases. Germline-derived CDR1 and CDR2 are LGHNA and YSLEER. V was clipped by 1 base and J by 2 bases; unmatched bases: 0. The CDR3 spans 15 residues. The CDR3 sequence is CASSQGTSAYNEQFF. In nucleotides, the CDR3 is TGCGCCAGCAGCCAAGGGACTAGCGCCTACAATGAGCAGTTCTTC.

The rearrangement joins TRBV4-3 to TRBJ2-2; a possible D gene is TRBD2 (7 bases). V was trimmed by 1 base and J by 4 bases, leaving 22 bases between them. Germline CDR1 and CDR2: LGHNA and YSLEER. The CDR3 is made up of 19 amino acids. The CDR3 sequence: CASSQALPAGEGGTGELFF. The CDR3 nucleotides read TGCGCCAGCAGCCAAGCTTTACCCGCAGGGGAGGGTGGCACCGGGGAGCTGTTTTTT.